These T cell receptor beta chains were read from a single sample in a study of cytomegalovirus exposure and HLA in healthy donors. The assay was immunoSEQ multiplex PCR, and TCRdb's table has in-frame clones only and misses some. The repertoire consists of under 140,000 clones, with around 85% occurring once and the leading ten covering 1.5% to 2%. Sequencing was carried out using PBMCs. The receptors here all came from a man aged 35-49 years in good health and CMV-seronegative. CDR3s include the opening cysteine and the closing phenylalanine or tryptophan. The order of the fields is clone size, V gene, J gene, D gene, CDR3 protein, CDR3 DNA. A D gene is named only where the DNA matches it firmly. Clone size is not always given. Where it is, it says once, few, many or a class for expanded clones.

.	TRBV30	TRBJ1-4	.	CAWSTPEGGNEKLFF	TGTGCCTGGAGTACGCCTGAAGGAGGGAACGAAAAACTGTTTTTT
.	TRBV6-5	TRBJ1-3	.	CASSYSAGAGNTIYF	TGTGCCAGCAGTTACAGCGCAGGGGCTGGAAACACCATATATTTT
few	TRBV5-1	TRBJ2-7	.	CASRLSLGGEQYF	TGCGCCAGCAGACTTTCGTTGGGGGGCGAGCAGTACTTC
.	TRBV7-2	TRBJ1-6	.	CASSLVGHDNSPLHF	TGTGCCAGCAGCTTAGTGGGACACGATAATTCACCCCTCCACTTT
.	TRBV11-2	TRBJ2-7	.	CASSLGLDEQYF	TGTGCCAGCAGCTTAGGGCTGGACGAGCAGTACTTC
.	TRBV2	TRBJ1-6	TRBD1	CASSDDRVDHNSPLHF	TGTGCCAGCAGTGATGACAGGGTGGACCATAATTCACCCCTCCACTTT
.	TRBV30	TRBJ2-7	.	CAWSGTLSYEQYF	TGTGCCTGGTCCGGGACACTGTCCTACGAGCAGTACTTC
.	TRBV5-1	TRBJ2-5	.	CASSLEGAETQYF	TGCGCCAGCAGCTTGGAAGGGGCGGAGACCCAGTACTTC
.	TRBV7-9	TRBJ1-4	TRBD1	CASSLVGQGEKLFF	TGTGCCAGCAGCTTAGTCGGACAGGGTGAAAAACTGTTTTTT
.	TRBV6-5	TRBJ2-7	.	CASTPTAGLEQYF	TGTGCCAGCACTCCCACCGCGGGTCTGGAGCAGTACTTC
.	TRBV19	TRBJ2-1	.	CASSQTAYYNEQFF	TGTGCCAGTAGTCAGACAGCGTACTACAATGAGCAGTTCTTC
once	TRBV7-6	TRBJ2-2	TRBD2	CASSYREGVRTGELFF	TGTGCCAGCAGCTACCGGGAGGGGGTTCGCACCGGGGAGCTGTTTTTT
.	TRBV6-6	TRBJ2-1	.	CASSSPAGEQFF	TGTGCCAGCAGTTCTCCAGCGGGTGAGCAGTTCTTC
.	TRBV15	TRBJ1-1	.	CATSREQGHTEAFF	TGTGCCACCAGCAGAGAACAGGGCCACACTGAAGCTTTCTTT
.	TRBV6-1	TRBJ2-2	.	CASTRQGGNTGELFF	TGTGCCAGCACCAGACAGGGAGGGAACACCGGGGAGCTGTTTTTT
.	TRBV5-1	TRBJ1-1	.	CASSLGTGNTEAFF	TGCGCCAGCAGCTTAGGTACAGGGAATACTGAAGCTTTCTTT